This T cell receptor beta chain is drawn from a study of blood T cell repertoires in COVID-19. On the study more broadly: Nucleic acid was either cDNA or gDNA, and it came from T cells, B-cell-depleted T cells, or PBMCs.

Germline V CDR1 and CDR2: SGHTS, YDEGEE. The V end lost 4 bases, the J end lost 5 bases, and 10 bases lay between the germline ends. This CDR3 contains 13 residues. Sequencing was performed with immunoSEQ multiplex PCR; in TCRdb, only in-frame clones are kept and a portion is missing. The sample shows more than 350,000 clones, around 91% of them seen only once. Individuals drawn from approximately 26 US areas were roughly 18 to 95 years old. The source material was PBMCs or T cells enriched from blood (not recorded which). This receptor was identified in a man in his late teens or twenties who had recovered from COVID-19. This sequence joins TRBV5-8 and TRBJ2-1; D might be TRBD1 (5 bases). The CDR3, as DNA: TGTGCCAGCAGCCTAGACAGAGACAATGAGCAGTTCTTC. Protein: CASSLDRDNEQFF.